The clone carrying this T cell receptor (beta chain) was found a few times. The data originate from a study of T-cell memory formation after mild COVID-19. Overall study context: Among the donors, TCR clusters were largely specific to each donor.

TCRdb re-analysed the 5' RACE reads in MiXCR, keeping a single row per CDR3 protein. The sample lists some 490,000 distinct CDR3 sequences, about 20% occurring once. The CDR3 contains 13 residues. The V end was cut by 1 base, the J end by 6 bases, with 9 bases between. Germline lookup yields CDR1 LGHNA and CDR2 YNFKEQ. The genes are TRBV4-2 and TRBJ2-5, with D possibly being TRBD1 or TRBD2 (5 bases each). Sequenced sample: PBMCs or a T cell subset sorted from them (not recorded which). This sequence originates from an adult woman who had mild COVID-19 (a few samples of this study predate the infection). Cell type and time point are not known. The CDR3 sequence is CASSQGLGQTQYF. DNA for the CDR3: TGTGCCAGCAGCCAAGGCTTGGGACAGACCCAGTACTTC.